The sequence of this TCR beta chain was determined in a study of human T cells and chemical hapten exposure. Each CDR3 protein is one row after TCRdb ran MiXCR on the RACE reads. Among tens of thousands of distinct CDR3 sequences listed, roughly 12% were seen once. Time point in this sample: patch test 3, about 24 weeks after DPC sensitization. Treatment in this sample: therapeutic diphenylcyclopropenone sensitization with weekly scalp DPC. In its sample, this clonotype was seen many times. Trimming cost V 10 bases and J 0 bases, with 12 bases left between them. Germline loops: CDR1 MNHEY, CDR2 SMNVEV (reference sequence). CDR3 length equals 14 residues.

The clonotype comes from a man aged 25 to 40 with alopecia areata. Some clones in this sample may be carry-over from other donors' samples. The V gene is TRBV27, the J gene TRBJ2-2; no firm D call. The input for sequencing was whole blood, taken in connection with sensitization to the hapten diphenylcyclopropenone (DPC). As DNA, the CDR3 is TGTGCCATCAGGACCAGGTCGAACACCGGGGAGCTGTTTTTT. This encodes CAIRTRSNTGELFF.